This T cell receptor (beta chain) was observed in a study of blood T cell repertoires in COVID-19 (dated by TCRdb to 2018 to 2021). Notes on the research overall: Collaborator samples came from the United States, Italy and Spain and covered acute and convalescent phases of COVID-19. The material from the prospective study consisted of cDNA or gDNA derived from T cells, B-cell-depleted T cells, or PBMCs. Subjects who had been exposed to COVID-19, were actively infected with it, or had recovered from it provided the deeply sampled blood TCRbeta repertoires that made up the dataset. The repertoires were made available in a free public database intended to serve as a resource for research on the immune response to SARS-CoV-2. Samples came from the ongoing ImmuneRACE study (first 160 participants) plus 1,254 subjects from 6 global collaborators. Nearly every sample came with metadata listing a de-identified subject ID, COVID-19 status, age in years and sex. Where available, HLA class I and class II types were taken from metadata supplied by the sample provider and were not determined by assay-based typing. Overall results and qualifications from the work: The quantity of clinical and demographic metadata differed by source and by participant and was supplied without curation.

The immunoSEQ Assay, a bias-controlled multiplex PCR, was used to amplify TCRbeta CDR3 regions from genomic DNA. On the authors' methods: Within the assay, amplification of reference gene primers was used to estimate how many nucleated cells each sample contained. Sequence reads were collapsed and filtered to measure the absolute abundance of every unique TCRbeta CDR3 rearrangement. Productive Simpson clonality was computed per sample as the square root of Simpson's diversity index over productive rearrangements. The immuneACCESS repertoire file appears here via TCRdb, limited to in-frame rearrangements. These files lack a portion of the clones; in checked studies, under half of the deficit traces to unresolved V genes, and the cause of the others is not known. The V and J calls and the clone size are those of that table, but D and trimming were determined from the DNA. For this sample the table gives approximately 90,000 clones, of which more than 80% were detected only once. Around 21% of the sample goes to the ten largest clones.

About this clone itself: No antigen is known for it. One base away there is no much larger clone; base qualities are not given.

Whole blood was collected in K2EDTA tubes by collaborating institutions according to the institutions' own protocols. Collaborator samples were shipped for TCRbeta analysis as frozen whole blood, isolated PBMCs, or DNA extracted from either sample type. Counted from cysteine to phenylalanine, this CDR3 has 16 amino acids. This entry keeps only the CDR3 DNA: 48 bases, framed from base 1. Trimmed from V: 0 bases; trimmed from J: 2 bases; junction bases lacking a gene match: 2. The germline V gene (reference sequence) sets CDR1 to SEHNR and CDR2 to FQNEAQ. Sequenced: peripheral blood. Rearrangement joined TRBV7-9 to TRBJ2-3, and 10 bases in between align with TRBD2. This TCR derives from a woman older than 75 with acute or convalescent COVID-19. The base sequence is TGTGCCAGCAGCTTAGCCCTAGCGGGAGCCACAGATACGCAGTATTTT. Its translation is CASSLALAGATDTQYF.